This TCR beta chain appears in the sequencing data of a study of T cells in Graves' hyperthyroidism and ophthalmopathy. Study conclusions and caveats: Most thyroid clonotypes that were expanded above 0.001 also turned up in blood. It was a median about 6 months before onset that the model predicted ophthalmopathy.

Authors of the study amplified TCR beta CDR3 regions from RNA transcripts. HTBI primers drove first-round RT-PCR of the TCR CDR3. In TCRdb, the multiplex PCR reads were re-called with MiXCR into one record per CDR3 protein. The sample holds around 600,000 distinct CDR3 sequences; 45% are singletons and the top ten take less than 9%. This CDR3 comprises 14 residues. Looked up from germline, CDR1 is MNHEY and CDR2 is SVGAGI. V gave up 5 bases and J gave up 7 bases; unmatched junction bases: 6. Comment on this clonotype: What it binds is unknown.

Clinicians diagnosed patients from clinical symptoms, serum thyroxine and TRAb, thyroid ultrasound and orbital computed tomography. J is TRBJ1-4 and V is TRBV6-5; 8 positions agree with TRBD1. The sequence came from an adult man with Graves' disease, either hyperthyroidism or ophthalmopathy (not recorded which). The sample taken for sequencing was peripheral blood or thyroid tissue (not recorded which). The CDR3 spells CASSADREGEKLFF. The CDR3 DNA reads TGTGCCAGCAGTGCGGACAGGGAGGGTGAAAAACTGTTTTTT.